The 13 T cell receptor beta chains listed next were all sequenced from one sample in a study of blood T cell repertoires in COVID-19. The method was immunoSEQ multiplex PCR; TCRdb's version includes in-frame clones alone and lacks a portion of them. Seen here are approximately 190,000 clones, approximately 84% observed once, and the top ten hold 6.5% to 7%. The sample was peripheral blood. The origin of the receptors is a human donor with acute or convalescent COVID-19. The donor label of this sample is uncertain.

This sequence joins TRBV3-1 (or the pseudogene TRBV3-2) and TRBJ1-1; 8 positions agree with TRBD1. Germline V CDR1 and CDR2: LGHDT, YNNKEL (reference sequence). Losses at the gene ends were 3 bases for V and 5 bases for J; bases not matched to a gene: 23. The CDR3 has 20 amino acids. CDR3 nucleotide sequence: TGTGCCAGCAGCCAGGCTTTTGTCAGGGGGCGCGTTGGGGTCGGGACTGAAGCTTTCTTT. This codes for CASSQAFVRGRVGVGTEAFF.

The rearrangement uses TRBV28 and TRBJ1-1; 9 bases agree with TRBD1. The CDR3 spans 14 residues. Germline V gene data show CDR1 as MDHEN and CDR2 as SYDVKM. V shed 2 bases and J 5 bases; nucleotides not matched to a gene: 3. CDR3 region: CASSLGTGYTEAFF. Written as DNA, the CDR3 is TGTGCCAGCAGTTTAGGGACAGGGTATACTGAAGCTTTCTTT.

About this clone: The same CDR3 also results from other DNA sequences found in this sample. This chain joins TRBV18 and TRBJ2-5; the match to TRBD2 covers 9 bases. V shed 3 bases, J shed 4 bases, and the junction held 3 bases outside the gene matches. Looked up from germline, CDR1 is KGHSH and CDR2 is LQKENI. CDR3 size: 14 residues. The CDR3 is CASSPPGLAETQYF. The CDR3 coding sequence is TGTGCCAGCTCACCCCCGGGACTAGCAGAGACCCAGTACTTC.

The gene calls are TRBV28 and TRBJ2-7; 8 bases match TRBD2. The CDR3 spans 15 residues. Trimming removed 5 bases from V and 2 bases from J; junction bases left unmatched: 8. The germline gives CDR1 MDHEN, CDR2 SYDVKM. The chain's CDR3 is CASSPAGGRTYEQYF. The CDR3 DNA sequence: TGTGCCAGCAGTCCTGCGGGGGGCCGGACCTACGAGCAGTACTTC.

J is TRBJ1-2 and V is TRBV15, with TRBD1 as a possible D gene (5 bases). The CDR3 is 15 amino acids. Germline CDR1 LNHNV, CDR2 YYDKDF (reference sequence). Deletions cut 5 bases from V and 0 bases from J, with 13 bases between. The DNA for the CDR3 is TGTGCCACCAGCCTCCCCGGGACTTCTAACTATGGCTACACCTTC. Protein product: CATSLPGTSNYGYTF.

This clone showed up just once. The J gene is TRBJ1-5, the V gene TRBV5-5, with D maybe TRBD1 (5 bases). V lost 0 bases and J 1 base, leaving 11 bases between the germline ends. The CDR3 loop spans 16 amino acids. Per the germline V gene, CDR1 is SGHKS and CDR2 is YYEKEE (reference sequence). CDR3 in amino acids: CASSLEGAPSNQPQHF. CDR3 bases: TGTGCCAGCAGCTTGGAAGGGGCCCCGAGCAATCAGCCCCAGCATTTT.

This chain connects TRBV3-1 (or the pseudogene TRBV3-2) to TRBJ2-7, with a tentative D call TRBD2 (6 bases). Trimming shortened V by 4 bases and J by 10 bases, and 20 bases separated the two germline ends. Looked up from germline, CDR1 is LGHDT and CDR2 is YNNKEL (reference sequence). The CDR3 has 14 amino acids. The CDR3 DNA is TGTGCCAGCAGCCTTAATGGGGTGCGCGGGGACCAGTACTTC. Its translation is CASSLNGVRGDQYF.

J is TRBJ2-2 and V is TRBV5-1; D is undetermined. Germline CDR1 reads SGHRS; CDR2 reads YFSETQ. CDR3 length equals 15 residues. V gave up 2 bases and J gave up 0 bases, with 8 bases separating them. The CDR3: CASSFSNSNTGELFF. As DNA, the CDR3 is TGCGCCAGCAGCTTTTCAAACTCGAACACCGGGGAGCTGTTTTTT.

This clone was detected only a few times. The chain is built from TRBV9 and TRBJ2-5; 8 nucleotides agree with TRBD2. With 5 bases clipped from V and 6 bases from J, the junction kept 6 bases outside the gene matches. CDR1 is SGDLS and CDR2 is YYNGEE in the germline V gene. The CDR3 is made up of 13 amino acids. CDR3 sequence: CASSLAGRQTQYF. Written as DNA, the CDR3 is TGTGCCAGCAGTCTAGCGGGCAGACAGACCCAGTACTTC.

The chain employs TRBV5-4 and TRBJ2-2; the D gene is possibly TRBD2 (5 bases). Trimming stripped 0 bases from V and 5 bases from J, with 17 bases between. The CDR3 is 17 amino acids. Germline lookup yields CDR1 SGHNT and CDR2 YYREEE (reference sequence). This CDR3 is CASSLGGSGGGTGELFF. CDR3 sequence (DNA): TGTGCCAGCAGCTTGGGAGGGTCAGGTGGTGGGACCGGGGAGCTGTTTTTT.

The chain joins TRBV24-1 to TRBJ1-5; TRBD1 is a possible D gene (6 bases). V was clipped by 7 bases and J by 0 bases, with 15 bases between them. CDR1 is KGHDR, CDR2 SFDVKD, per germline. This CDR3 is 16 amino acids long. CDR3 residues: CATSRGQPYSNQPQHF. For the CDR3, the DNA is TGTGCCACCAGCCGCGGACAGCCCTATAGCAATCAGCCCCAGCATTTT.

The V and J genes are TRBV27 and TRBJ2-7; TRBD2 is a possible D gene (5 bases). The CDR3 runs to 16 residues. The V gene's germline CDR1 is MNHEY and CDR2 SMNVEV (reference sequence). Trimming stripped 8 bases from V and 0 bases from J, with 20 bases between. CDR3 in amino acids: CASPYQAAPSSYEQYF. DNA for the CDR3: TGTGCCAGCCCATACCAAGCGGCCCCTAGCTCCTACGAGCAGTACTTC.

The genes are TRBV2 and TRBJ2-2; TRBD1 matches at 11 bases. The germline gives CDR1 SNHLY, CDR2 FYNNEI. This CDR3 comprises 14 residues. The V and J ends lost 6 bases and 8 bases, in that order; junction bases with no gene match: 5. Here the CDR3 reads CASRRDRGIGELFF. The CDR3 nucleotides are TGTGCCAGCAGACGGGACAGGGGGATTGGGGAGCTGTTTTTT.